Listed below are T cell receptor beta chains from one sample, sequenced in a study of OX40 agonist ivuxolimab in advanced cancers. Profiling relied on immunoSEQ multiplex PCR, and the TCRdb table lists in-frame clones only, not all of them. The sample records 83,000 or so clones, approximately 84% being singletons. The sequencing here drew on CD4+ or CD8+ T cells sorted from blood, taken in a trial of the OX40 agonist ivuxolimab. Every receptor here comes from an adult with an advanced solid tumor such as melanoma, head and neck, liver or kidney cancer. Both conserved end residues are part of each CDR3. A D gene is named only where the DNA matches it firmly. The size field is filled for only some rows; it gives once, few, many or a size class.

>TRBV2|15|few|TRBJ2-2|-
CASSLTLSNTGELFF
TGTGCCAGCAGCTTGACACTTTCGAACACCGGGGAGCTGTTTTTT
>TRBV10-3|14|-|TRBJ2-1|TRBD2
CAISGGGSYNEQFF
TGTGCCATCAGTGGCGGGGGGTCCTACAATGAGCAGTTCTTC
>TRBV11-2|14|-|TRBJ1-6|-
CASSLVSYNSPLHF
TGTGCCAGCAGCTTAGTCTCCTATAATTCACCCCTCCACTTT
>TRBV19|14|-|TRBJ1-1|-
CASSPRGVNTEAFF
TGTGCCAGTAGTCCCCGGGGGGTGAACACTGAAGCTTTCTTT
>TRBV2|13|-|TRBJ1-1|-
CADQGGPNTEAFF
TGTGCTGACCAAGGGGGACCGAACACTGAAGCTTTCTTT
>TRBV10-2|14|-|TRBJ1-1|-
CASSGGRGAREAFF
TGCGCCAGCAGTGGTGGAAGGGGGGCGAGGGAAGCTTTCTTT
>TRBV7-9|17|-|TRBJ2-7|TRBD2
CASSLARNSGNGVEQYF
TGTGCCAGCAGCTTAGCCCGAAATAGCGGGAACGGGGTCGAGCAGTACTTC
>TRBV2|14|-|TRBJ1-5|-
CASSSWQGNQPQHF
TGTGCCAGCAGTAGTTGGCAGGGTAATCAGCCCCAGCATTTT
>TRBV19|16|-|TRBJ1-5|-
CASSIDHQEGHQPQHF
TGTGCCAGTAGTATAGATCACCAGGAGGGTCATCAGCCCCAGCATTTT
>TRBV9|17|-|TRBJ2-3|-
CASSVAPLADRRNTQYF
TGTGCCAGCAGCGTAGCTCCTCTAGCGGACAGGCGAAATACGCAGTATTTT